This T cell receptor beta chain appears in the sequencing data of a study of immune evolution from preneoplasia to lung adenocarcinoma. In the case of this clone: Its antigen remains unidentified.

Resections took place in Japan or China from the mid-2010s to the late 2010s. H&E slides confirmed each diagnosis, reviewed by two pathologists independently. Data came from immunoSEQ multiplex PCR; TCRdb stores just in-frame clones and leaves some out. The sample gives just under 2,500 clones, 65% to 90% of which show up once; around a tenth is in the top ten. CDR1 KGHSH and CDR2 LQKENI come from the germline V gene. This CDR3 spans 17 amino acids. After removal of 4 bases from V and 1 base from J, the junction contained 9 bases not matched to a gene. Overall study findings and caveats: Normal lung had highest clonality; later lesions appeared denser, more diverse. From normal lung to invasive adenocarcinoma, top clone frequencies appeared to decrease.

Sample: FFPE normal lung tissue adjacent to the tumor. This chain links TRBV18 with TRBJ1-5; 8 nucleotides line up with TRBD1. The TCR comes from a person aged 50-59 years with lung adenocarcinoma. The DNA of the CDR3 is TGTGCCAGCTCACAGAACGCAGGGGGCAGGAGCAATCAGCCCCAGCATTTT. Its translation is CASSQNAGGRSNQPQHF.